One TCR beta chain is described in this entry. Its antigen is still unknown. The CDR3 is made up of 15 amino acids. V shed 1 base, J shed 11 bases, and the junction held 8 bases outside the gene matches. CDR1 is SEHNR and CDR2 is FQNEAQ in the germline V gene (reference sequence). Total RNA (approximately 450 ng) served as template for TCR beta cDNA synthesis primed by a constant-region primer. Three rounds of nested multiplex PCR with slightly modified ARM-PCR produced TCR beta libraries. TRBV1-TRBV30 forward primers paired with a C-beta reverse primer drove the first two PCR rounds, about 10 cycles each. TCRdb ran MiXCR on the multiplex PCR reads and lists one entry per CDR3 protein. The repertoire has fewer than 400,000 distinct CDR3 sequences, over 55% of them found once; the top ten carry approximately 9.4%. This sample is part of a study of tumor-infiltrating lymphocytes in primary liver carcinoma. Study outcomes and limitations: Tumor specimens were characterized by a significantly higher top-250-clone fraction than blood (p = 0.039).

Unsorted whole blood served as the source of blood RNA, and germline DNA was extracted as well. Chronic HBV infection, which was untreated, was present in the patients. The chain carries TRBV7-9 and TRBJ1-6; 7 bases align to TRBD1. Sequenced sample: peripheral blood. The clonotype comes from a man aged 40-49 years with primary liver carcinoma and hepatitis B virus infection. The CDR3 spells CASSLDARGNPPLHF. CDR3 bases: TGTGCCAGCAGCTTAGACGCCAGGGGGAATCCACCCCTCCACTTT.